A single sample gave rise to the 9 T cell receptor beta chains below, sequenced in a study of CD8 T cells in Susac syndrome. RNA amounts of roughly 0.5 to 1 ug underwent reverse transcription with random hexamers. TCRdb re-called the immunoSEQ multiplex PCR reads through MiXCR, storing one row per CDR3 protein. The sample yields fewer than 35,000 distinct CDR3 sequences, 94% seen once. Source material: CD8+ T cells from PBMCs. Source of these receptors: a human donor in good health.

This chain links TRBV5-8 with TRBJ1-1; D remains ambiguous. Trimming shortened V by 0 bases and J by 1 base, and 7 bases separated the two germline ends. The CDR3 is 14 residues long. Per germline, CDR1 SGHTS and CDR2 YDEGEE. The CDR3 is CASSLASRNTEAFF. DNA of the CDR3: TGTGCCAGCAGCTTGGCCTCTCGGAACACTGAAGCTTTCTTT. The full variable domain, its missing parts supplied by reference TRBV5-8 and TRBJ1-1, is EAGVTQSPTHLIKTRGQQATLRCSPISGHTSVYWYQQALGLGLQFLLWYDEGEERNRGNFPPRFSGRQFPNYSSELNVNALELEDSALYLCASSLASRNTEAFFGQGTRLTVV.

This chain's CDR3 is CASSQTGGMTAGELFF. The DNA of the CDR3 is TGTGCCAGCAGCCAGACAGGGGGTATGACGGCCGGGGAGCTGTTTTTT. This chain connects TRBV6-1 to TRBJ2-2, with 9 nucleotides matching TRBD1. V was pared by 6 bases and J by 6 bases, with 11 bases of the junction left unmatched. Germline CDR1 and CDR2: MNHNS and SASEGT. The CDR3 spans 16 residues.

The rearrangement links TRBV4-1 to TRBJ2-1; the match to TRBD2 covers 7 bases. Germline V gene lookup returns CDR1 MGHRA and CDR2 YSYEKL. The trim removed 4 bases at V and 7 bases at J, leaving 10 bases unmatched. The CDR3 is 15 amino acids. CDR3 sequence (DNA): TGCGCCAGCAGCCGACTAGCCTCAGCGCAAAATGAGCAGTTCTTC. This gives the protein CASSRLASAQNEQFF.

V gene TRBV4-1 combines with J gene TRBJ1-3; D is unclear. Germline CDR1 reads MGHRA; CDR2 reads YSYEKL. This CDR3 comprises 14 residues. Trimming removed 4 bases from V and 7 bases from J, with 14 bases in between. The CDR3 loop reads CASSPLEAGNTIYF. The CDR3 DNA is TGCGCCAGCAGCCCTTTGGAGGCCGGGAACACCATATATTTT.

DNA of the CDR3: TGTGCCAGCAGTTTAGCGGCAGGCCCGAACACTGAAGCTTTCTTT. This translates into CASSLAAGPNTEAFF. V is TRBV12-3 or TRBV12-4 and J is TRBJ1-1, with no clear D. Between the trimmed V and J ends, which lost 0 bases and 1 base, there was a span of 9 bases. The CDR3 extends over 15 amino acids.

This clonotype has only one observation. The gene calls are TRBV4-3 and TRBJ1-2, with a possible D match to TRBD1 (6 bases). The V end lost 0 bases, the J end lost 2 bases, and 7 bases lay between the germline ends. CDR1 LGHNA and CDR2 YSLEER come from the germline V gene. The CDR3 totals 14 residues. This CDR3 reads CASSQDQGNYGYTF. The CDR3 coding sequence is TGCGCCAGCAGCCAAGACCAGGGGAACTATGGCTACACCTTC.

The V call is TRBV27, the J call TRBJ2-1; D ambiguous. The CDR3 is made up of 12 amino acids. Germline V gene lookup returns CDR1 MNHEY and CDR2 SMNVEV (reference sequence). Trimming removed 6 bases from V and 13 bases from J, with 16 bases in between. CDR3 residues: CASSNGWPLQFF. DNA for the CDR3: TGTGCCAGCAGCAATGGGTGGCCGCTTCAGTTCTTC.

The V gene is TRBV12-3 or TRBV12-4, the J gene TRBJ2-3, with TRBD2 identical over 7 bases. This CDR3 contains 14 residues. V shed 5 bases, J shed 2 bases, and the junction held 4 bases outside the gene matches. The CDR3 nucleotides read TGTGCCAGCAGTCCGGGGGGACCCACAGATACGCAGTATTTT. It yields the protein CASSPGGPTDTQYF.

The chain carries TRBV27 and TRBJ2-7; TRBD2 aligns across 12 bases. The V gene's germline CDR1 is MNHEY and CDR2 SMNVEV (reference sequence). After removal of 1 base from V and 1 base from J, the junction contained 5 bases not matched to a gene. This CDR3 comprises 17 residues. CDR3 protein: CASSLYQTSGGSYEQYF. CDR3 in DNA: TGTGCCAGCAGTTTATACCAGACTAGCGGGGGTTCCTACGAGCAGTACTTC.